This T cell receptor beta chain was sequenced in a study of OX40 agonist ivuxolimab in advanced cancers. Study-wide findings and caveats: In general, CD8+ T cells held more expanded clones than CD4+ did, on average.

About this clone: The antigen remains undetermined.

Only in-frame clones appear in the TCRdb table, and some are missing; sequencing was by immunoSEQ multiplex PCR. The table includes 74,000 or so clones, 90% to 95% detected once. Germline V gives CDR1 LNHDA, CDR2 SQIVND (reference sequence). This CDR3 has 15 amino acids. Trimming pared 0 bases from V and 0 bases from J, leaving 9 bases between. The rearrangement links TRBV19 to TRBJ2-7; no clear D gene. This TCR was sampled from an adult with an advanced solid tumor such as melanoma, head and neck, liver or kidney cancer. Sequenced material: CD4+ or CD8+ T cells sorted from blood, taken in a trial of the OX40 agonist ivuxolimab. CDR3 in amino acids: CASSIEVGTSYEQYF. CDR3 DNA: TGTGCCAGTAGTATAGAGGTCGGCACCTCCTACGAGCAGTACTTC.